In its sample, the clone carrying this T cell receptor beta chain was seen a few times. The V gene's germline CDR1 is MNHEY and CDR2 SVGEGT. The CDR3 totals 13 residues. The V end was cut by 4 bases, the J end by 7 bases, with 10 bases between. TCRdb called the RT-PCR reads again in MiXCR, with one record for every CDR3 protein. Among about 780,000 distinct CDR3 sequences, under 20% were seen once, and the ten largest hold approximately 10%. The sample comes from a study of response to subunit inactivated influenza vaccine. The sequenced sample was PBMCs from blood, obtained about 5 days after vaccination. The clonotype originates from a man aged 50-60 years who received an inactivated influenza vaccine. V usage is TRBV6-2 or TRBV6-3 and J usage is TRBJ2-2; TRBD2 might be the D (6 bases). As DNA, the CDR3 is TGTGCCAGCAGTTTACTAGCAATCGGGGAGCTGTTTTTT. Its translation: CASSLLAIGELFF.